This T cell receptor (beta chain) is from a study of blood T cells in healthy people across ages. Study as a whole: Template-switching capture recovered about one barcoded beta molecule per two T cells.

Sample-barcoded 5' priming and a J-beta primer mix drove a second PCR of about 7 to 12 cycles. TCRdb recomputed calls from the 5' RACE reads with MiXCR, one row per CDR3 protein. The sample lists more than 500,000 distinct CDR3 sequences; 27% were seen once. Whole-study results and caveats: The percentage of naive T cells correlated strongly with TCR beta diversity. In long-lived donors, naive CD4+ cell counts and diversity exceeded those of aged donors. While age rose, TCR beta diversity per million T cells dropped in a roughly linear way.

V shed 3 bases and J shed 7 bases, with 7 bases lying between them. The CDR3 extends over 12 amino acids. This clonotype was counted between two and nine times. Antigen unknown. Sequencing was carried out using blood. This receptor was taken from a woman in her sixties or seventies in good health. The chain links TRBV12-3 or TRBV12-4 to TRBJ1-5; no clear D. As DNA, the CDR3 is TGTGCCAGCAGTTTTAATGAACAGCCCCAGCATTTT. This encodes CASSFNEQPQHF.